The 28 T cell receptor beta chains given below trace back to one sample, sequenced in a study of blood T cell repertoires in COVID-19. The repertoire was sequenced with immunoSEQ multiplex PCR; TCRdb's copy has only in-frame clones and lacks some. Among about 200,000 clones listed, roughly 85% were seen once. Sequencing was carried out using PBMCs or T cells enriched from blood (not recorded which). Source of these receptors: a man aged 40-49 years who had recovered from COVID-19.

The chain employs TRBV28 and TRBJ1-6, with D hard to call. CDR1 and CDR2 from the germline V gene are MDHEN and SYDVKM. V lost 10 bases to trimming and J lost 7 bases, with 23 bases between them. The CDR3 extends over 16 amino acids. CDR3: CAKLLGTLPGNSPLHF. CDR3 coding DNA: TGTGCCAAGCTATTGGGAACACTCCCGGGGAATTCACCCCTCCACTTT.

This chain uses TRBV10-3 with TRBJ1-2; 7 nucleotides line up with TRBD1. This CDR3 has 12 residues. V lost 9 bases and J lost 4; bases outside the gene matches: 5. From germline, CDR1 is ENHRY and CDR2 SYGVKD. The DNA for the CDR3 is TGTGCCATAAATCGGGACAGCTATGGCTACACCTTC. This gives the protein CAINRDSYGYTF.

The table lists this clone with a few counts. The chain links TRBV10-3 to TRBJ1-5; TRBD1 matches at 8 bases. J was trimmed by 4 bases and V by 6 bases; bases with no gene match: 17. Germline loops: CDR1 ENHRY, CDR2 SYGVKD. The CDR3 extends over 18 amino acids. The CDR3 loop is CAISPGQGLFLGNQPQHF. The CDR3 DNA follows: TGTGCCATCAGCCCTGGACAGGGATTATTCCTTGGAAATCAGCCCCAGCATTTT.

The chain recombines TRBV19 with TRBJ1-2; 9 bases align to TRBD1. The junction had 7 bases not matched to a gene; V was cut back by 6 bases and J by 8 bases. CDR1 and CDR2 (germline): LNHDA, SQIVND (reference sequence). This CDR3 contains 13 residues. The CDR3 bases are TGTGCCAGTAGAGACAGGGGGGGATCGGGCTACACCTTC. Its protein is CASRDRGGSGYTF.

V is TRBV5-6 and J is TRBJ2-7; a weak D match, TRBD2 (5 bases). CDR3 size: 13 residues. CDR1 is SGHDT, CDR2 YYEEEE, per germline. V gave up 2 bases and J gave up 3 bases, with 9 bases separating them. The CDR3 here is CASSFGDNYEQYF. The CDR3 bases are TGTGCCAGCAGCTTCGGGGATAACTACGAGCAGTACTTC.

The table lists this clone with a few counts. This chain connects TRBV18 to TRBJ1-1; possible D gene TRBD1, 6 bases. Per the germline V gene, CDR1 is KGHSH and CDR2 is LQKENI. The CDR3 contains 15 residues. V was clipped by 3 bases and J by 1 base, with 12 bases between them. CDR3 residues: CASSPSQGPNTEAFF. The CDR3 nucleotides are TGTGCCAGCTCACCGTCCCAGGGGCCGAACACTGAAGCTTTCTTT.

V usage is TRBV5-1 and J usage is TRBJ2-7; TRBD2 matches at 12 bases. V was clipped by 5 bases and J by 6 bases; unmatched bases: 3. CDR3 length: 13 amino acids. Germline V gene lookup returns CDR1 SGHRS and CDR2 YFSETQ. In nucleotides, the CDR3 is TGCGCCAGCAGGCGACTAGCGGGAGCCGAGCAGTACTTC. Amino acids: CASRRLAGAEQYF. The full variable domain, completed using reference TRBV5-1 and TRBJ2-7, is KAGVTQTPRYLIKTRGQQVTLSCSPISGHRSVSWYQQTPGQGLQFLFEYFSETQRNKGNFPGRFSGRQFSNSRSEMNVSTLELGDSALYLCASRRLAGAEQYFGPGTRLTVT.

The chain links TRBV5-8 to TRBJ2-2; 7 positions match TRBD1. The CDR3 totals 15 residues. V was clipped by 4 bases and J by 5 bases; unmatched bases: 8. Germline lookup yields CDR1 SGHTS and CDR2 YDEGEE. CDR3 amino acids: CASSGNDRVTGELFF. The CDR3 DNA reads TGTGCCAGCAGCGGCAATGACAGGGTAACCGGGGAGCTGTTTTTT.

This clone has only one observation. The genes are TRBV30 and TRBJ1-5; D is uncertain. CDR1 and CDR2 from the germline V gene are GTSNPN and SVGIG (reference sequence). This CDR3 region has 11 residues. V lost 5 bases to trimming and J lost 4 bases, with 6 bases between them. CDR3 nucleotides: TGTGCCTGGGGCCAGAATCAGCCCCAGCATTTT. It encodes CAWGQNQPQHF.

The chain combines TRBV11-3 with TRBJ2-7, with 9 bases that match TRBD1. The CDR3 runs 19 residues. The germline gives CDR1 SGHNT, CDR2 YENEEA. The V gene end was trimmed by 2 bases and the J gene end by 1 base; junction bases not matched to a gene: 15. The CDR3 is CASSLLFAYWDRVSYEQYF. CDR3 coding DNA: TGTGCCAGCAGCTTATTATTTGCCTATTGGGACAGGGTGTCCTACGAGCAGTACTTC. The whole variable domain, filled in from reference TRBV11-3 and TRBJ2-7, reads EAGVVQSPRYKIIEKKQPVAFWCNPISGHNTLYWYLQNLGQGPELLIRYENEEAVDDSQLPKDRFSAERLKGVDSTLKIQPAELGDSAVYLCASSLLFAYWDRVSYEQYFGPGTRLTVT.

This clone was counted a single time. The chain couples TRBV2 to TRBJ2-3; 7 positions agree with TRBD2. V dropped 11 bases and J dropped 4; count of bases not matched to a gene: 3. Germline CDR1 and CDR2: SNHLY and FYNNEI. The CDR3 runs 11 residues. The CDR3 bases are TGTGCCCAGCGGGATGCAGATACGCAGTATTTT. As protein: CAQRDADTQYF.

The chain employs TRBV28 and TRBJ1-4; D is ambiguous. Germline V gene data show CDR1 as MDHEN and CDR2 as SYDVKM. The CDR3 totals 10 residues. With 9 bases removed from V and 8 bases from J, the gap between germline ends came to 7 bases. The CDR3 DNA is TGTGCCAGTCGGGGAGAAAAACTGTTTTTT. It encodes CASRGEKLFF.

The gene calls are TRBV19 and TRBJ2-4; 10 bases agree with TRBD1. This CDR3 is built from 13 residues. Trimming took 4 bases from V and 7 from J; bases not matched to a gene: 1. Germline lookup yields CDR1 LNHDA and CDR2 SQIVND (reference sequence). CDR3 in DNA: TGTGCCAGTAGTAAGGACAGGGGGAACATTCAGTACTTC. This sequence encodes CASSKDRGNIQYF.

The genes are TRBV27 and TRBJ1-5; 7 bases are shared with TRBD1. CDR3 length: 14 amino acids. Germline trimming cut 6 bases from V and 3 bases from J; bases unmatched to any gene: 5. Germline CDR1 and CDR2: MNHEY and SMNVEV (reference sequence). Written as DNA, the CDR3 is TGTGCCAGCAGGCCAACAGGGGCCAATCAGCCCCAGCATTTT. This translates into CASRPTGANQPQHF.

The rearrangement joins TRBV6-5 to TRBJ1-1; possibly TRBD1 for D (5 bases). The germline V and J ends were trimmed by 6 bases and 0 bases, with 11 bases remaining between them. CDR3 length equals 14 residues. Germline V gene lookup returns CDR1 MNHEY and CDR2 SVGAGI. The CDR3: CASRRQPLNTEAFF. The CDR3 DNA reads as TGTGCCAGCAGAAGACAGCCTCTGAACACTGAAGCTTTCTTT.

The chain combines TRBV11-3 with TRBJ2-5; 14 bases fit TRBD2. V lost 4 bases and J lost 5; bases outside the gene matches: 9. CDR1 and CDR2 (germline): SGHNT, YENEEA. The CDR3 is 17 amino acids. CDR3 bases: TGTGCCAGCAGCTGGGCCGGGACTAGCGGGAGTTTGGAGACCCAGTACTTC. It translates to CASSWAGTSGSLETQYF.

The rearrangement uses TRBV14 and TRBJ1-3; a weak D match, TRBD1 (6 bases). The CDR3 contains 17 residues. V dropped 2 bases and J dropped 0 bases, with 14 bases sitting between them. Germline values: CDR1 SGHDN, CDR2 FVKESK. DNA for the CDR3: TGTGCCAGCAGCCAAACGGGGGGGGCGTACTCTGGAAACACCATATATTTT. It codes for CASSQTGGAYSGNTIYF.

The J gene is TRBJ2-3, the V gene TRBV9, with 9 bases fitting TRBD2. CDR1 and CDR2 from the germline V gene are SGDLS and YYNGEE. With V trimmed by 2 bases and J by 5 bases, 6 bases remained unmatched. This CDR3 contains 15 residues. CDR3 in DNA: TGTGCCAGCAGCGTTAGCGGGAGTGGAGGAGATACGCAGTATTTT. The encoded protein is CASSVSGSGGDTQYF. The entire variable domain, with the rest obtained from reference TRBV9 and TRBJ2-3, is as follows: DSGVTQTPKHLITATGQRVTLRCSPRSGDLSVYWYQQSLDQGLQFLIQYYNGEERAKGNILERFSAQQFPDLHSELNLSSLELGDSALYFCASSVSGSGGDTQYFGPGTRLTVL.

The chain couples TRBV18 to TRBJ2-7; D unresolved. V lost 3 bases, J lost 0 bases, and 15 bases lay in between. Germline-derived CDR1 and CDR2 are KGHSH and LQKENI. The CDR3 length is 16 residues. The CDR3 nucleotides are TGTGCCAGCTCACCGTTGAGGTCAGCCAACTCCTACGAGCAGTACTTC. This encodes CASSPLRSANSYEQYF.

The V gene is TRBV6-5, the J gene TRBJ2-7, with TRBD1 as a possible D gene (5 bases). The CDR3 runs to 14 residues. Trimming stripped 6 bases from V and 4 bases from J, with 16 bases between. From germline, CDR1 is MNHEY and CDR2 SVGAGI. The CDR3 sequence is CASSRTTDGYEQYF. DNA for the CDR3: TGTGCCAGCAGCCGGACGACAGATGGTTACGAGCAGTACTTC.

The V gene is TRBV28, the J gene TRBJ1-4; TRBD1 is a possible D gene (5 bases). Between the trimmed V and J ends, which lost 8 bases and 8 bases, there was a span of 21 bases. Germline V gene lookup returns CDR1 MDHEN and CDR2 SYDVKM. CDR3 length equals 15 residues. CDR3 nucleotide sequence: TGTGCCAGCGTCCCCGGGGGGACGACAACCGAAAAACTGTTTTTT. It is translated as CASVPGGTTTEKLFF.

The CDR3: CASSLNLEAFF. The CDR3 nucleotides read TGTGCCAGCAGCTTAAATCTAGAAGCTTTCTTT. The chain has TRBV11-2 and TRBJ1-1; D uncertain. From germline, CDR1 is SGHAT and CDR2 FQNNGV. The CDR3 consists of 11 residues. Deletions cut 2 bases from V and 8 bases from J, with 6 bases between.

This CDR3 is CASSLKVRDNEQFF. The CDR3 bases are TGTGCCAGCAGCTTAAAAGTCAGGGACAATGAGCAGTTCTTC. This chain links TRBV7-3 with TRBJ2-1; a weak D match, TRBD1 (5 bases). V gave up 1 base and J gave up 5 bases, with 9 bases separating them. The CDR3 consists of 14 residues. Germline loops: CDR1 SGHTA, CDR2 FQGTGA.

The V gene is TRBV5-1, the J gene TRBJ2-3; 9 bases are shared with TRBD1. Germline trimming cut 7 bases from V and 6 bases from J; bases unmatched to any gene: 9. This CDR3 is built from 14 residues. CDR1 and CDR2 (germline): SGHRS, YFSETQ. CDR3 loop: CASEVGTGRDTQYF. DNA for the CDR3: TGCGCCAGCGAGGTTGGGACAGGGAGGGATACGCAGTATTTT.

The chain links TRBV29-1 to TRBJ2-7; D is possibly TRBD2 (5 bases). The CDR3 has 12 amino acids. The germline V and J ends were trimmed by 7 bases and 3 bases, with 13 bases remaining between them. Looked up from germline, CDR1 is SQVTM and CDR2 is ANQGSEA. The DNA of the CDR3 is TGCAGCGCCTCCGGGAACCACTACGAGCAGTACTTC. Its translation: CSASGNHYEQYF.

The rearrangement uses TRBV5-3 and TRBJ2-7; 14 bases agree with TRBD2. TRBV5-3 qualifies as an ORF whose function is uncertain. The CDR3 extends over 16 amino acids. With V trimmed by 4 bases and J by 6 bases, 9 bases remained unmatched. The CDR3: CARSPGLAGVCCEQYF. CDR3 sequence (DNA): TGTGCCAGAAGCCCGGGACTAGCGGGAGTGTGCTGCGAGCAGTACTTC.

The chain uses TRBV11-3 and TRBJ2-2; D gene unclear. The germline CDR1 and CDR2 sequences are SGHNT and YENEEA. The CDR3 has 20 amino acids. Deletions cut 3 bases from V and 0 bases from J, with 23 bases between. CDR3 region: CASSFSVGLSRFTNTGELFF. CDR3 DNA: TGTGCCAGCAGCTTTTCGGTCGGTCTTTCCCGATTCACGAACACCGGGGAGCTGTTTTTT. Using reference TRBV11-3 and TRBJ2-2 for the parts outside the CDR3, the full variable domain is EAGVVQSPRYKIIEKKQPVAFWCNPISGHNTLYWYLQNLGQGPELLIRYENEEAVDDSQLPKDRFSAERLKGVDSTLKIQPAELGDSAVYLCASSFSVGLSRFTNTGELFFGEGSRLTVL.

This clone was picked up a small number of times. This chain connects TRBV18 to TRBJ2-7, with 7 nucleotides matching TRBD1. Germline-derived CDR1 and CDR2 are KGHSH and LQKENI. This CDR3 region has 13 residues. The V gene end was trimmed by 4 bases and the J gene end by 3 bases; junction bases not matched to a gene: 3. The CDR3 nucleotides read TGTGCCAGCTCACTGACAGGGCTCTACGAGCAGTACTTC. Translation gives CASSLTGLYEQYF.